The rows below give T cell receptor beta chains drawn from one sample of a study of cytomegalovirus exposure and HLA in healthy donors. TCRdb keeps only in-frame clones here, not all; method: immunoSEQ multiplex PCR. The profile shows some 180,000 clones, 80% of them singletons. Specimen: PBMCs. The receptors were gathered from a girl between 10 and 17 years old in good health and CMV-seropositive. Both conserved end residues are part of each CDR3. The order of the fields is V gene, J gene, D gene, clone size, CDR3 protein, CDR3 DNA. The D gene is left open where the match is weak. Only some rows state a clone size, as once, few, many or a class for expanded clones.

v_gene: TRBV6-5; j_gene: TRBJ2-1; d_gene: TRBD2; abundance: once; CDR3aa: CASSYSTSGSYNEQFF; CDR3nt: TGTGCCAGCAGTTACTCGACTAGCGGATCCTACAATGAGCAGTTCTTC
v_gene: TRBV2; j_gene: TRBJ2-1; d_gene: TRBD1; abundance: NA; CDR3aa: CASSGTGGWWNEQFF; CDR3nt: TGTGCCAGCAGTGGGACAGGGGGCTGGTGGAATGAGCAGTTCTTC
v_gene: TRBV6-5; j_gene: TRBJ2-5; d_gene: NA; abundance: few; CDR3aa: CASSYSDEGAETQYF; CDR3nt: TGTGCCAGCAGTTACTCGGACGAGGGAGCGGAGACCCAGTACTTC
v_gene: TRBV27; j_gene: TRBJ2-2; d_gene: TRBD2; abundance: NA; CDR3aa: CASSVGTSGANTGELFF; CDR3nt: TGTGCCAGCAGCGTCGGGACTAGCGGGGCCAACACCGGGGAGCTGTTTTTT
v_gene: TRBV10-3; j_gene: TRBJ2-7; d_gene: NA; abundance: NA; CDR3aa: CAISERPGELEQYF; CDR3nt: TGTGCCATCAGTGAGCGACCGGGTGAGTTGGAGCAGTACTTC
v_gene: TRBV5-4; j_gene: TRBJ2-3; d_gene: NA; abundance: NA; CDR3aa: CASSPGGITDTQYF; CDR3nt: TGTGCCAGCAGCCCCGGGGGTATCACAGATACGCAGTATTTT
v_gene: TRBV28; j_gene: TRBJ2-5; d_gene: NA; abundance: NA; CDR3aa: CASRASDWRETQYF; CDR3nt: TGTGCCAGCCGGGCCTCGGACTGGCGAGAGACCCAGTACTTC
v_gene: TRBV4-1; j_gene: TRBJ2-7; d_gene: TRBD2; abundance: once; CDR3aa: CASSHGTSGDYEQYF; CDR3nt: TGCGCCAGCAGCCATGGGACTAGCGGAGACTACGAGCAGTACTTC
v_gene: TRBV15; j_gene: TRBJ2-5; d_gene: TRBD2; abundance: NA; CDR3aa: CATSRDGTSGQETQYF; CDR3nt: TGTGCCACCAGCAGAGATGGGACTAGCGGCCAAGAGACCCAGTACTTC
v_gene: TRBV2; j_gene: TRBJ2-1; d_gene: NA; abundance: NA; CDR3aa: CASLLGQYNEQFF; CDR3nt: TGTGCCAGCCTGCTTGGGCAGTACAATGAGCAGTTCTTC
v_gene: TRBV10-3; j_gene: TRBJ2-2; d_gene: TRBD2; abundance: NA; CDR3aa: CATEGGTSGVWTGELFF; CDR3nt: TGTGCCACCGAGGGCGGGACTAGCGGGGTTTGGACCGGGGAGCTGTTTTTT
v_gene: TRBV6-1; j_gene: TRBJ1-2; d_gene: NA; abundance: NA; CDR3aa: CASGTGNYGYTF; CDR3nt: TGTGCCAGCGGTACGGGAAACTATGGCTACACCTTC
v_gene: TRBV2; j_gene: TRBJ2-7; d_gene: TRBD1; abundance: NA; CDR3aa: CASSGSGTGNEQYF; CDR3nt: TGTGCCAGCAGTGGCTCCGGGACAGGGAACGAGCAGTACTTC
v_gene: TRBV5-4; j_gene: TRBJ2-1; d_gene: NA; abundance: NA; CDR3aa: CASSLGGASSYNEQFF; CDR3nt: TGTGCCAGCAGCTTGGGTGGGGCGAGCTCCTACAATGAGCAGTTCTTC
v_gene: TRBV2; j_gene: TRBJ2-7; d_gene: NA; abundance: few; CDR3aa: CASSEAGADYEQYF; CDR3nt: TGTGCCAGCAGTGAAGCGGGGGCAGACTACGAGCAGTACTTC
v_gene: TRBV5-6; j_gene: TRBJ2-7; d_gene: TRBD2; abundance: NA; CDR3aa: CASSLRVSGGPFEQYF; CDR3nt: TGTGCCAGCAGCTTGCGCGTTTCGGGAGGGCCGTTCGAGCAGTACTTC
v_gene: TRBV15; j_gene: TRBJ2-6; d_gene: NA; abundance: NA; CDR3aa: CATSRVQISGANVLTF; CDR3nt: TGTGCCACCAGCAGAGTCCAAATCTCTGGGGCCAACGTCCTGACTTTC
v_gene: TRBV10-1; j_gene: TRBJ2-1; d_gene: TRBD2; abundance: NA; CDR3aa: CASSELAGGAYNEQFF; CDR3nt: TGCGCCAGCAGTGAATTAGCGGGAGGGGCGTACAATGAGCAGTTCTTC
v_gene: TRBV4-2; j_gene: TRBJ2-7; d_gene: TRBD1; abundance: few; CDR3aa: CASSHRDRVYEQYF; CDR3nt: TGTGCCAGCAGCCACCGGGACAGGGTTTACGAGCAGTACTTC
v_gene: TRBV7-8; j_gene: TRBJ2-2; d_gene: TRBD2; abundance: NA; CDR3aa: CASSSGTSGTRELFF; CDR3nt: TGTGCCAGCAGCTCCGGGACTAGCGGGACCAGGGAGCTGTTTTTT
v_gene: TRBV18; j_gene: TRBJ1-2; d_gene: NA; abundance: NA; CDR3aa: CASSPRERSNYGYTF; CDR3nt: TGTGCCAGCTCACCAAGAGAGAGGAGCAACTATGGCTACACCTTC
v_gene: TRBV7-7; j_gene: TRBJ2-2; d_gene: TRBD2; abundance: once; CDR3aa: CARREGGAGGTGELFF; CDR3nt: TGTGCCAGGAGGGAGGGGGGGGCGGGAGGAACCGGGGAGCTGTTTTTT
v_gene: TRBV9; j_gene: TRBJ1-2; d_gene: NA; abundance: NA; CDR3aa: CASSERGQRGYTF; CDR3nt: TGTGCCAGCAGCGAACGGGGGCAGCGGGGTTACACCTTC
v_gene: TRBV30; j_gene: TRBJ1-2; d_gene: TRBD1; abundance: NA; CDR3aa: CAWRNRGAGGYTF; CDR3nt: TGTGCCTGGAGGAACAGGGGTGCCGGTGGCTACACCTTC
v_gene: TRBV29-1; j_gene: TRBJ2-3; d_gene: TRBD1; abundance: NA; CDR3aa: CSGLRTGVSDTQYF; CDR3nt: TGCAGCGGCCTTAGGACAGGAGTTTCAGATACGCAGTATTTT
v_gene: TRBV7-9; j_gene: TRBJ1-2; d_gene: TRBD1; abundance: NA; CDR3aa: CASSPATGENYGYTF; CDR3nt: TGTGCCAGCAGCCCTGCGACAGGGGAGAACTATGGCTACACCTTC
v_gene: TRBV11-2; j_gene: TRBJ1-2; d_gene: TRBD1; abundance: few; CDR3aa: CASSLGTGQTNYGYTF; CDR3nt: TGTGCCAGCAGCTTAGGGACAGGTCAAACTAACTATGGCTACACCTTC
v_gene: TRBV7-6; j_gene: TRBJ1-1; d_gene: NA; abundance: NA; CDR3aa: CASSLSGGYTEAFF; CDR3nt: TGTGCCAGCAGCTTATCGGGGGGGTACACTGAAGCTTTCTTT
v_gene: TRBV4-2; j_gene: TRBJ2-1; d_gene: TRBD2; abundance: NA; CDR3aa: CASRLGLAGYNEQFF; CDR3nt: TGTGCCAGCCGACTTGGACTAGCGGGTTACAATGAGCAGTTCTTC
v_gene: TRBV7-9; j_gene: TRBJ1-1; d_gene: NA; abundance: NA; CDR3aa: CASGRQVNTEAFF; CDR3nt: TGTGCCAGTGGCCGACAGGTGAACACTGAAGCTTTCTTT
v_gene: TRBV10-1; j_gene: TRBJ2-2; d_gene: TRBD1; abundance: NA; CDR3aa: CASRGTGSTGELFF; CDR3nt: TGCGCCAGCAGGGGGACAGGGAGCACCGGGGAGCTGTTTTTT
v_gene: TRBV2; j_gene: TRBJ1-2; d_gene: NA; abundance: NA; CDR3aa: CASSERWRGRAPNYGYTF; CDR3nt: TGTGCCAGCAGTGAAAGGTGGAGGGGCAGGGCACCTAACTATGGCTACACCTTC
v_gene: TRBV11-3; j_gene: TRBJ2-2; d_gene: NA; abundance: few; CDR3aa: CASSPGWPKNTGELFF; CDR3nt: TGTGCCAGCAGCCCCGGGTGGCCGAAGAACACCGGGGAGCTGTTTTTT
v_gene: TRBV5-4; j_gene: TRBJ2-5; d_gene: NA; abundance: once; CDR3aa: CASSLETHETQYF; CDR3nt: TGTGCCAGCAGCTTGGAAACACACGAGACCCAGTACTTC
v_gene: TRBV30; j_gene: TRBJ2-1; d_gene: NA; abundance: few; CDR3aa: CAWSGSSPHEQFF; CDR3nt: TGTGCCTGGAGTGGATCTAGCCCCCATGAGCAGTTCTTC
v_gene: TRBV30; j_gene: TRBJ2-7; d_gene: TRBD1; abundance: NA; CDR3aa: CAWGGQGANYEQYF; CDR3nt: TGTGCCTGGGGGGGACAGGGGGCTAACTACGAGCAGTACTTC
v_gene: TRBV19; j_gene: TRBJ2-3; d_gene: NA; abundance: NA; CDR3aa: CASSIWGGASTDTQYF; CDR3nt: TGTGCCAGTAGTATCTGGGGCGGGGCTAGCACAGATACGCAGTATTTT
v_gene: TRBV30; j_gene: TRBJ2-7; d_gene: TRBD2; abundance: NA; CDR3aa: CAWRQREFDEQYF; CDR3nt: TGTGCCTGGAGGCAGCGGGAGTTCGACGAGCAGTACTTC
v_gene: TRBV27; j_gene: TRBJ1-5; d_gene: NA; abundance: NA; CDR3aa: CASSDPNRAAQPQHF; CDR3nt: TGTGCCAGCAGCGATCCGAACAGGGCCGCTCAGCCCCAGCATTTT
v_gene: TRBV5-8; j_gene: TRBJ2-2; d_gene: TRBD1; abundance: NA; CDR3aa: CASTGQGGNGELFF; CDR3nt: TGTGCCAGCACGGGACAGGGAGGTAACGGGGAGCTGTTTTTT
v_gene: TRBV5-6; j_gene: TRBJ1-1; d_gene: NA; abundance: NA; CDR3aa: CASSLSGTEAFF; CDR3nt: TGTGCCAGCAGCTTGTCGGGCACTGAAGCTTTCTTT
v_gene: TRBV7-9; j_gene: TRBJ1-2; d_gene: NA; abundance: few; CDR3aa: CASSREPGFYGYTF; CDR3nt: TGTGCCAGCAGCCGAGAACCGGGATTCTATGGCTACACCTTC
v_gene: TRBV5-6; j_gene: TRBJ1-1; d_gene: TRBD1; abundance: NA; CDR3aa: CASSLTGGNTEAFF; CDR3nt: TGTGCCAGCAGCTTGACAGGGGGGAACACTGAAGCTTTCTTT
v_gene: TRBV4-2; j_gene: TRBJ2-2; d_gene: TRBD2; abundance: NA; CDR3aa: CASSLPGLAATGELFF; CDR3nt: TGTGCCAGCAGCCTGCCGGGACTAGCGGCAACCGGGGAGCTGTTTTTT
v_gene: TRBV29-1; j_gene: TRBJ2-1; d_gene: TRBD2; abundance: NA; CDR3aa: CSVEDGTSGFARDEQFF; CDR3nt: TGCAGCGTTGAAGATGGGACTAGCGGGTTCGCGCGCGATGAGCAGTTCTTC
v_gene: TRBV19; j_gene: TRBJ2-1; d_gene: TRBD2; abundance: NA; CDR3aa: CASSKTSGSYNEQFF; CDR3nt: TGTGCCAGTAGTAAGACTAGCGGGAGCTACAATGAGCAGTTCTTC
v_gene: TRBV30; j_gene: TRBJ2-5; d_gene: TRBD2; abundance: NA; CDR3aa: CAWSVPGLAGGWILETQYF; CDR3nt: TGTGCCTGGAGTGTACCCGGGCTAGCGGGAGGATGGATTCTAGAGACCCAGTACTTC
v_gene: TRBV5-1; j_gene: TRBJ1-2; d_gene: NA; abundance: few; CDR3aa: CASSLAGMAGYTF; CDR3nt: TGCGCCAGCAGCTTGGCAGGGATGGCTGGCTACACCTTC
v_gene: TRBV4-1; j_gene: TRBJ2-7; d_gene: TRBD2; abundance: NA; CDR3aa: CASSQTPSGIGYEQYF; CDR3nt: TGCGCCAGCAGCCAGACCCCTAGCGGGATCGGCTACGAGCAGTACTTC
v_gene: TRBV4-1; j_gene: TRBJ1-3; d_gene: TRBD1; abundance: NA; CDR3aa: CASSQVGRGRSGNTIYF; CDR3nt: TGCGCCAGCAGCCAAGTTGGCAGGGGGCGCAGTGGAAACACCATATATTTT
v_gene: TRBV19; j_gene: TRBJ2-2; d_gene: NA; abundance: once; CDR3aa: CASSHRAHPNTGELFF; CDR3nt: TGTGCCAGTAGCCACAGAGCCCATCCGAACACCGGGGAGCTGTTTTTT
v_gene: TRBV6-5; j_gene: TRBJ1-2; d_gene: TRBD1; abundance: NA; CDR3aa: CASGTGGGVYGYTF; CDR3nt: TGTGCCAGCGGCACAGGGGGCGGTGTCTATGGCTACACCTTC
v_gene: TRBV2; j_gene: TRBJ2-7; d_gene: TRBD1; abundance: few; CDR3aa: CASRGGQSLSYEQYF; CDR3nt: TGTGCCAGCAGAGGGGGACAGTCACTCTCCTACGAGCAGTACTTC
v_gene: TRBV10-2; j_gene: TRBJ2-1; d_gene: TRBD2; abundance: NA; CDR3aa: CASSHFVGKREGRNEQFF; CDR3nt: TGCGCCAGCAGTCATTTTGTTGGAAAGCGGGAGGGTCGGAATGAGCAGTTCTTC
v_gene: TRBV7-9; j_gene: TRBJ2-7; d_gene: TRBD1; abundance: NA; CDR3aa: CASSLTGQGSYEQYF; CDR3nt: TGTGCCAGCAGCTTAACCGGACAGGGTTCCTACGAGCAGTACTTC
v_gene: TRBV30; j_gene: TRBJ1-6; d_gene: NA; abundance: NA; CDR3aa: CAWSFPGTPSSNSPLHF; CDR3nt: TGTGCCTGGAGCTTTCCCGGGACTCCAAGTAGTAATTCACCCCTCCACTTT
v_gene: TRBV7-8; j_gene: TRBJ2-1; d_gene: TRBD2; abundance: few; CDR3aa: CASSLVRSGGSSYNEQFF; CDR3nt: TGTGCCAGCAGCTTAGTCCGTAGCGGGGGAAGCTCCTACAATGAGCAGTTCTTC
v_gene: TRBV5-1; j_gene: TRBJ1-4; d_gene: TRBD1; abundance: NA; CDR3aa: CASSITGEANEKLFF; CDR3nt: TGCGCCAGCAGCATCACAGGGGAAGCTAATGAAAAACTGTTTTTT
v_gene: TRBV5-6; j_gene: TRBJ1-1; d_gene: NA; abundance: NA; CDR3aa: CASSLGGKNTEAFF; CDR3nt: TGTGCCAGCAGCTTGGGGGGCAAAAACACTGAAGCTTTCTTT
v_gene: TRBV29-1; j_gene: TRBJ2-2; d_gene: NA; abundance: NA; CDR3aa: CSVEHYTNTGELFF; CDR3nt: TGCAGCGTTGAACATTACACGAACACCGGGGAGCTGTTTTTT